This T cell receptor (beta chain) appears in the sequencing data of a study of vaccination effects on CD4 cells after COVID-19. At the level of the study: Each culture well received around 2 million PBMC. These cells were then cultured in IMDM with roughly 9 IU/ml IL-2 and 9.5 to 10 ug/ml peptides. Study-level results: The study found that only 1 of 255 vaccine-induced clones from healthy vaccinees cross-reacted with common cold coronaviruses.

This table comes from immunoSEQ multiplex PCR, and its TCRdb copy is limited to in-frame clones, with some not included. Altogether fewer than 75,000 clones are present, approximately 80% being singletons, with the ten largest covering more than 4%. At the end of 10 days of culture, CD4+ T cells were isolated. All study participants received two doses of BNT162b2 or mRNA-1273 vaccine. At days 3 and 7, half of the medium was exchanged for IL-2 medium. This CDR3 comprises 15 residues. CDR1 and CDR2 (germline): SGHRS, YFSETQ. V was pared by 0 bases and J by 5 bases, with 5 bases of the junction left unmatched. Points on this clone: Antigen: not known.

Sequenced here: CD4+ T cells from PBMCs cultured without peptide, sampled after COVID-19 vaccination. This TCR was sampled from a human donor who received a COVID-19 vaccine. V and J are TRBV5-1 and TRBJ2-5, with 9 bases identical to TRBD1. CDR3 nucleotides: TGCGCCAGCAGCTTGGGGGACAGGGTGGAGGAGACCCAGTACTTC. This translates into CASSLGDRVEETQYF. The full variable domain, its missing parts supplied by reference TRBV5-1 and TRBJ2-5, is KAGVTQTPRYLIKTRGQQVTLSCSPISGHRSVSWYQQTPGQGLQFLFEYFSETQRNKGNFPGRFSGRQFSNSRSEMNVSTLELGDSALYLCASSLGDRVEETQYFGPGTRLLVL.